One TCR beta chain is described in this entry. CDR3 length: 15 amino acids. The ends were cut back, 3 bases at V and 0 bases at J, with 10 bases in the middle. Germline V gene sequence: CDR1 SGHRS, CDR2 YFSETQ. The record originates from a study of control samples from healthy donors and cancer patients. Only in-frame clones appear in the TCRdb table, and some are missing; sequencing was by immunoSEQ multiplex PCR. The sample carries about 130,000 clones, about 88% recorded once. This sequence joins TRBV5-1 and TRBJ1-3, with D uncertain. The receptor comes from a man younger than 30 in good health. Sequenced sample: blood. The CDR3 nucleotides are TGCGCCAGCAGCTCGGGTCAGTTCTCTGGAAACACCATATATTTT. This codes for CASSSGQFSGNTIYF. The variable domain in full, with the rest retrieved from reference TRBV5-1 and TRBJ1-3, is KAGVTQTPRYLIKTRGQQVTLSCSPISGHRSVSWYQQTPGQGLQFLFEYFSETQRNKGNFPGRFSGRQFSNSRSEMNVSTLELGDSALYLCASSSGQFSGNTIYFGEGSWLTVV.